Presented here are 16 T cell receptor beta chains from one specimen sequenced in a study of T-cell memory formation after mild COVID-19 (dated by TCRdb to 2020 to 2022). Receptor libraries were prepared by 5' RACE. TCRdb names Illumina NovaSeq 6000 as the instrument used. TCRdb reprocessed the public reads (quality trimming at Q25 with fastp, clone calling with MiXCR) and kept in-frame beta chains. One record per CDR3 amino acid sequence lists the most common genes and DNA. For this sample the table gives 110,000 or so distinct CDR3 sequences, of which around 17% were detected only once. Around 5.5% of the sample rests with the top ten. The sequenced sample consisted of PBMCs or a T cell subset sorted from them (not recorded which). Every receptor here comes from a man aged 18 to 29 who had mild COVID-19 (a few samples of this study predate the infection). The sample titles of this study are shuffled in the database, so cell type and time point are left out; the donor was told from shared clones.

The V and J genes are TRBV20-1 and TRBJ2-5, with a tentative D call TRBD1 (6 bases). This CDR3 comprises 12 residues. The germline V gene has CDR1 DFQATT and CDR2 SNEGSKA (reference sequence). The V end lost 3 bases, the J end lost 2 bases, and 7 bases lay between the germline ends. DNA for the CDR3: TGCAGTGCTAGGAGGGGGCAAGAGACCCAGTACTTC. Translating it yields CSARRGQETQYF.

The chain recombines TRBV20-1 with TRBJ2-7; TRBD2 matches 8 bases. J was trimmed by 4 bases and V by 4 bases; bases with no gene match: 12. The CDR3 has 15 residues. Germline CDR1 DFQATT, CDR2 SNEGSKA (reference sequence). CDR3 residues: CSATSPGLGLYEQYF. The DNA of the CDR3 is TGCAGTGCTACCTCCCCGGGACTAGGACTATACGAGCAGTACTTC.

The V call is TRBV2, the J call TRBJ1-1; perhaps TRBD1 as D (5 bases). Trimming removed 7 bases at V and 5 bases at J, with 14 bases between. Germline values: CDR1 SNHLY, CDR2 FYNNEI. The CDR3 sequence is 13 residues long. CDR3 sequence: CASMRFWGTEAFF. In nucleotides, the CDR3 is TGTGCCAGCATGAGATTCTGGGGGACTGAAGCTTTCTTT.

The chain recombines TRBV7-2 with TRBJ2-1, with D unresolved. Looked up from germline, CDR1 is SGHTA and CDR2 is FQGNSA. The V end was cut by 6 bases, the J end by 12 bases, with 12 bases between. The CDR3 spans 11 residues. The CDR3 region has the DNA TGTGCCAGCAGTCGGCGCGTAGGGCAGTTCTTC. Encoded protein: CASSRRVGQFF.

This clonotype was counted a few times. The V call is TRBV5-1, the J call TRBJ2-1; TRBD1 might be the D (6 bases). This CDR3 is built from 16 residues. Germline V CDR1 and CDR2: SGHRS, YFSETQ. V was pared by 4 bases and J by 1 base, with 15 bases between. As DNA, the CDR3 is TGCGCCAGCAGCGTGGGCCCAACAGGGTCCTACAATGAGCAGTTCTTC. Translation: CASSVGPTGSYNEQFF.

This chain connects TRBV5-4 to TRBJ1-1; no definite D call. The length of the CDR3 is 16 residues. Trimming pared 0 bases from V and 6 bases from J, leaving 18 bases between. Germline V gives CDR1 SGHNT, CDR2 YYREEE (reference sequence). CDR3 sequence: CASSLAPTVLNPEAFF. CDR3 nucleotide sequence: TGTGCCAGCAGCTTGGCTCCCACAGTTCTTAATCCTGAAGCTTTCTTT.

This clonotype appeared a few times. The chain is built from TRBV30 and TRBJ1-5; 8 positions match TRBD1. The CDR3 extends over 17 amino acids. Germline CDR1 reads GTSNPN; CDR2 reads SVGIG (reference sequence). Trimming took 0 bases from V and 2 from J; bases not matched to a gene: 9. CDR3 in DNA: TGTGCCTGGAGTGTAGGCAGGGGGCCGATTCGCAATCAGCCCCAGCATTTT. This encodes CAWSVGRGPIRNQPQHF.

This rearrangement joins TRBV7-2 to TRBJ2-1; D is undetermined. CDR1 is SGHTA, CDR2 FQGNSA, per germline. Deletions cut 5 bases from V and 6 bases from J, with 17 bases between. This CDR3 region has 15 residues. The chain's CDR3 is CASSTRHGGTNEQFF. The CDR3 nucleotides are TGTGCCAGCAGCACCCGACACGGCGGCACCAATGAGCAGTTCTTC.

The chain's CDR3 is CSALTTNQETQYF. As DNA, the CDR3 is TGCAGTGCTCTGACTACGAACCAAGAGACCCAGTACTTC. This chain connects TRBV20-1 to TRBJ2-5; tentative D call: TRBD2 (5 bases). CDR3 size: 13 residues. Trimming pared 5 bases from V and 0 bases from J, leaving 10 bases between. Germline V CDR1 and CDR2: DFQATT, SNEGSKA (reference sequence).

The chain has TRBV5-8 and TRBJ2-5, with 15 bases fitting TRBD2. J lost 1 base, V lost 4 bases, and 5 bases had no gene match. This CDR3 contains 17 residues. Germline loops: CDR1 SGHTS, CDR2 YDEGEE. CDR3 sequence reads: CASSPGLAGGGQETQYF. The CDR3 DNA reads as TGTGCCAGCAGCCCCGGACTAGCGGGGGGGGGCCAAGAGACCCAGTACTTC.

The gene calls are TRBV5-1 and TRBJ2-5; TRBD1 or TRBD2 may be the D gene (5 bases each). The germline CDR1 and CDR2 sequences are SGHRS and YFSETQ. The CDR3 spans 15 residues. The V end lost 5 bases, the J end lost 1 base, and 15 bases lay between the germline ends. CDR3 bases: TGCGCCAGCAGGCCGACTACGGGGCTCCAAGAGACCCAGTACTTC. Protein: CASRPTTGLQETQYF.

This clonotype was recorded a few times. The chain employs TRBV4-2 and TRBJ2-7, with 7 bases aligning to TRBD2. Trimming cost V 1 base and J 2 bases; bases outside gene matches: 17. The germline V gene encodes CDR1 LGHNA and CDR2 YNFKEQ. The CDR3 consists of 19 residues. The CDR3 DNA is TGTGCCAGCAGCCAAGTCCAGGGCGGGCGGGGACTAATCCCCTACGAGCAGTACTTC. Its protein product is CASSQVQGGRGLIPYEQYF.

This clonotype was recorded many times. V is TRBV7-3 and J is TRBJ2-5; TRBD1 is a possible D gene (5 bases). Trimming pared 5 bases from V and 5 bases from J, leaving 18 bases between. Germline CDR1 is SGHTA and CDR2 is FQGTGA. This CDR3 contains 15 residues. For the CDR3, the DNA is TGTGCCAGCAGCCAAACAGGACCGTACGGGGAGACCCAGTACTTC. Its translation: CASSQTGPYGETQYF. The full variable domain, in which reference TRBV7-3 and TRBJ2-5 provide the parts outside the CDR3, is GAGVSQTPSNKVTEKGKYVELRCDPISGHTALYWYRQSLGQGPEFLIYFQGTGAADDSGLPNDRFFAVRPEGSVSTLKIQRTERGDSAVYLCASSQTGPYGETQYFGPGTRLLVL.

The chain carries TRBV12-3 or TRBV12-4 and TRBJ2-5, with D perhaps TRBD2 (5 bases). The CDR3 runs 13 residues. V was pared by 6 bases and J by 7 bases, with 15 bases between. The CDR3 DNA reads as TGTGCCAGCAGCCCCCAGAGCGGCGGGACCCAGTACTTC. Translation: CASSPQSGGTQYF.

Only a few counts were recorded for this clonotype. This clone may be a read error of a much larger clone one base away. The chain employs TRBV7-3 and TRBJ2-3, with TRBD2 matching over 8 bases. The CDR3 loop spans 16 amino acids. The germline gives CDR1 SGHTA, CDR2 FQGTGA. The CDR3 loop is CASSPRGGSNTHTQYF. The DNA of the CDR3 is TGTGCCAGCAGCCCCCGGGGGGGCTCCAACACACATACGCAGTATTTT.

The rearrangement uses TRBV20-1 and TRBJ2-5, with 12 bases lining up with TRBD2. The CDR3 spans 14 residues. Germline trimming cut 6 bases from V and 3 bases from J; bases unmatched to any gene: 5. The germline V gene encodes CDR1 DFQATT and CDR2 SNEGSKA (reference sequence). CDR3: CSAPRTSGKETQYF. CDR3 nucleotide sequence: TGCAGTGCACCTCGGACTAGCGGGAAAGAGACCCAGTACTTC.